Listed below are T cell receptor beta chains from one sample, sequenced in a study of blood T cell repertoires in COVID-19. Sequencing used immunoSEQ multiplex PCR; TCRdb keeps in-frame clones, though not all of them. The table shows 85,000 to 130,000 clones, with roughly 90% occurring only once. Input material: peripheral blood. These receptors originate from a human donor in a cohort sampled during active COVID-19. The CDR3 runs from the conserved cysteine through the conserved F or W. Fields, in order: J gene, V gene, D gene, CDR3 DNA, CDR3 protein. The D gene is left open where the match is weak.

J gene: TRBJ2-7
V gene: TRBV6-5
D gene: TRBD1
CDR3 DNA: TGTGCCAGCAAGCTGGGACAGGGACCAGTCTACGAGCAGTACTTC
CDR3 protein: CASKLGQGPVYEQYF

J gene: TRBJ2-1
V gene: TRBV19
D gene: NA
CDR3 DNA: TGTGCCAGTAGTATAATGGGGGCGAGTTATGAGCAGTTCTTC
CDR3 protein: CASSIMGASYEQFF

J gene: TRBJ2-1
V gene: TRBV12-5
D gene: TRBD1
CDR3 DNA: TGTGCTAGTGGTTTGGGGGACAGGTACAATGAGCAGTTCTTC
CDR3 protein: CASGLGDRYNEQFF

J gene: TRBJ2-1
V gene: TRBV28
D gene: NA
CDR3 DNA: TGTGCCAGCAGTCCCCACAGGGATTCCCATGAGCAGTTCTTC
CDR3 protein: CASSPHRDSHEQFF

J gene: TRBJ1-4
V gene: TRBV5-1
D gene: NA
CDR3 DNA: TGCGCCAGCAGCTTGGTAGGAGATGAAAAACTGTTTTTT
CDR3 protein: CASSLVGDEKLFF

J gene: TRBJ2-1
V gene: TRBV5-1
D gene: NA
CDR3 DNA: TGCGCCAGCAACCGGGGGACCTCCTACAATGAGCAGTTCTTC
CDR3 protein: CASNRGTSYNEQFF

J gene: TRBJ2-3
V gene: TRBV2
D gene: TRBD2
CDR3 DNA: TGTGCCAGCAGGGGGACTAGCGGGGCGGATACGCAGTATTTT
CDR3 protein: CASRGTSGADTQYF

J gene: TRBJ2-1
V gene: TRBV10-3
D gene: NA
CDR3 DNA: TGTGCCATCAGTGAGTCGACGATAGCGGCGCGGTCTAGCTCCTACAATGAGCAGTTCTTC
CDR3 protein: CAISESTIAARSSSYNEQFF

J gene: TRBJ2-3
V gene: TRBV4-3
D gene: NA
CDR3 DNA: TGCGCCAGCAGCCAAGAGGGGACTAGCACAGATACGCAGTATTTT
CDR3 protein: CASSQEGTSTDTQYF

J gene: TRBJ2-7
V gene: TRBV4-2
D gene: TRBD2
CDR3 DNA: TGTGCCAGCAGCCAGACTAGCGGGGGAATCTACGAGCAGTACTTC
CDR3 protein: CASSQTSGGIYEQYF

J gene: TRBJ1-1
V gene: TRBV9
D gene: NA
CDR3 DNA: TGTGCCAGCAGCCCAGTTGGACAGCAAGAAGCTTTCTTT
CDR3 protein: CASSPVGQQEAFF

J gene: TRBJ2-5
V gene: TRBV5-6
D gene: TRBD2
CDR3 DNA: TGTGCCAGCAGCTTGGCGGGGGGTACCCAAGAGACCCAGTACTTC
CDR3 protein: CASSLAGGTQETQYF

J gene: TRBJ1-3
V gene: TRBV15
D gene: TRBD1
CDR3 DNA: TGTGCCACCAGCAGAGTAATAACAGGGGTAGGAGCTGGAAACACCATATATTTT
CDR3 protein: CATSRVITGVGAGNTIYF

J gene: TRBJ1-1
V gene: TRBV20-1
D gene: TRBD1
CDR3 DNA: TGCAGTGCTAGTACCTCCTCCCGGACAGGTTTCTTCACCGGACACACTGAAGCTTTCTTT
CDR3 protein: CSASTSSRTGFFTGHTEAFF

J gene: TRBJ2-2
V gene: TRBV7-2
D gene: TRBD2
CDR3 DNA: TGTGCCAGCAGCTACGGGACTAGCTCGGGCGGGGAGCTGTTTTTT
CDR3 protein: CASSYGTSSGGELFF

J gene: TRBJ2-3
V gene: TRBV6-5
D gene: TRBD2
CDR3 DNA: TGTGCCAGCAGTTACTCCGATAGCGGGGGAGATACGCAGTATTTT
CDR3 protein: CASSYSDSGGDTQYF

J gene: TRBJ1-2
V gene: TRBV19
D gene: NA
CDR3 DNA: TGTGCCAGTACCCCCGCCGACAGTGGCTATGGCTACACCTTC
CDR3 protein: CASTPADSGYGYTF

J gene: TRBJ1-5
V gene: TRBV10-3
D gene: TRBD1
CDR3 DNA: TGTGCCATCAGCCCCCCGGGACAGAATAGCAATCAGCCCCAGCATTTT
CDR3 protein: CAISPPGQNSNQPQHF

J gene: TRBJ2-2
V gene: TRBV18
D gene: NA
CDR3 DNA: TGTGCCAGCTCACCCGGGGACACCGGGGAGCTGTTTTTT
CDR3 protein: CASSPGDTGELFF

J gene: TRBJ1-2
V gene: TRBV27
D gene: TRBD1
CDR3 DNA: TGTGCCAGCAGTCCCGGGACAGGTCCTTATGGCTACACCTTC
CDR3 protein: CASSPGTGPYGYTF

J gene: TRBJ1-4
V gene: TRBV7-9
D gene: NA
CDR3 DNA: TGTGCCAGCAGCCCTCGAGACAGACAAATTGAAAAACTGTTTTTT
CDR3 protein: CASSPRDRQIEKLFF

J gene: TRBJ1-4
V gene: TRBV4-1
D gene: NA
CDR3 DNA: TGCGCCAGCAGCCAAGTAGCGGGATCCGGTAATGAAAAACTGTTTTTT
CDR3 protein: CASSQVAGSGNEKLFF

J gene: TRBJ1-4
V gene: TRBV7-8
D gene: TRBD1
CDR3 DNA: TGTGCCAGCAGCTCGGGACAGGTGGTTGAAAAACTGTTTTTT
CDR3 protein: CASSSGQVVEKLFF

J gene: TRBJ2-7
V gene: TRBV15
D gene: NA
CDR3 DNA: TGTGCCACCAGCAAAACCTACCCGGGGTACGAGCAGTACTTC
CDR3 protein: CATSKTYPGYEQYF